Presented here are 26 T cell receptor beta chains from one specimen sequenced in a study of blood T cell repertoires in COVID-19. Only in-frame clones appear in the TCRdb table, and some are missing; sequencing was by immunoSEQ multiplex PCR. This sample yields tens of thousands of clones, of which 87% are seen a single time; over 9.5% belongs to the top ten. Sequenced material: peripheral blood. These receptor sequences come from a human donor with acute or convalescent COVID-19. The donor label of this sample is uncertain.

This sequence joins TRBV6-1 and TRBJ1-1; D call uncertain. CDR1 is MNHNS and CDR2 is SASEGT in the germline V gene. This CDR3 comprises 13 residues. The V and J ends lost 0 bases and 3 bases respectively, with 5 bases between them. The CDR3 protein is CASSEALDTEAFF. The DNA of the CDR3 is TGTGCCAGCAGTGAAGCACTGGACACTGAAGCTTTCTTT.

The V call is TRBV7-2, the J call TRBJ2-1; 11 bases fit TRBD2. This CDR3 is built from 17 residues. The germline CDR1 and CDR2 sequences are SGHTA and FQGNSA. Trimming cost V 5 bases and J 2 bases; bases outside gene matches: 8. CDR3 loop: CASSGKIAGGAYNEQFF. The CDR3 region has the DNA TGTGCCAGCAGCGGTAAAATAGCGGGGGGGGCCTACAATGAGCAGTTCTTC.

Worth noting for this clone: Other DNA variants within this sample encode the same CDR3. The rearrangement links TRBV10-1 to TRBJ2-5, with D tentatively TRBD2 (5 bases). Trimming removed 3 bases from V and 2 bases from J, with 7 bases in between. This CDR3 has 13 residues. Germline-derived CDR1 and CDR2 are WNHNN and SYGVQD (reference sequence). The CDR3 protein is CASSETRQETQYF. The CDR3 DNA is TGCGCCAGCAGTGAAACTAGGCAAGAGACCCAGTACTTC.

The chain links TRBV2 to TRBJ2-3, with D perhaps matching TRBD1 or TRBD2 (7 bases each). This CDR3 comprises 20 residues. Trimming pared 5 bases from V and 0 bases from J, leaving 27 bases between. The germline CDR1 and CDR2 sequences are SNHLY and FYNNEI. CDR3 residues: CASSQDRVRWSGTSTDTQYF. The CDR3 coding sequence is TGTGCCAGCAGTCAAGACAGGGTTCGCTGGAGCGGGACTAGCACAGATACGCAGTATTTT. Full variable domain (rest looked up from reference TRBV2 and TRBJ2-3): EPEVTQTPSHQVTQMGQEVILRCVPISNHLYFYWYRQILGQKVEFLVSFYNNEISEKSEIFDDQFSVERPDGSNFTLKIRSTKLEDSAMYFCASSQDRVRWSGTSTDTQYFGPGTRLTVL.

The CDR3 sequence is CASRGGRTDTQYF. Here the CDR3 DNA reads TGTGCCAGCAGGGGCGGGAGGACAGATACGCAGTATTTT. The V gene is TRBV28, the J gene TRBJ2-3, with 8 bases lining up with TRBD2. Germline CDR1 and CDR2: MDHEN and SYDVKM. There are 13 residues in the CDR3. V was pared by 6 bases and J by 3 bases, with 2 bases of the junction left unmatched.

The chain couples TRBV11-2 to TRBJ1-1; D gene unclear. The V gene lost 4 bases and the J gene lost 0 bases, with 9 bases spanning the gap. Germline V lookup: CDR1 SGHAT, CDR2 FQNNGV. There are 14 residues in the CDR3. The CDR3 DNA reads as TGTGCCAGCAGCTACGGGAGAATGAACACTGAAGCTTTCTTT. Protein product: CASSYGRMNTEAFF.

V gene TRBV30 combines with J gene TRBJ1-5, with D possibly TRBD1 on 5 matching bases. The CDR3 loop spans 15 amino acids. Trimming took off 3 bases at V and 1 base at J, with 13 bases between the two ends. CDR1 GTSNPN and CDR2 SVGIG come from the germline V gene (reference sequence). CDR3 DNA: TGTGCCTGGAGCCGCGGCCAGGGCAGCAATCAGCCCCAGCATTTT. Protein product: CAWSRGQGSNQPQHF.

Only a few counts were recorded for this clone. The chain couples TRBV11-3 to TRBJ2-1, with TRBD1 identical over 8 bases. The germline CDR1 and CDR2 sequences are SGHNT and YENEEA. The CDR3 consists of 16 residues. With V trimmed by 2 bases and J by 5 bases, 8 bases remained unmatched. The CDR3 region is CASSLRSGQGNNEQFF. CDR3 coding DNA: TGTGCCAGCAGCTTAAGATCCGGACAGGGAAACAATGAGCAGTTCTTC.

This clone came up a few times. The rearrangement joins TRBV27 to TRBJ2-5, with TRBD2 identical over 9 bases. CDR1 is MNHEY and CDR2 is SMNVEV in the germline V gene (reference sequence). Trimming cost V 5 bases and J 5 bases; bases outside gene matches: 12. This CDR3 comprises 16 residues. CDR3 amino acids: CASSAPQAGGGETQYF. DNA of the CDR3: TGTGCCAGCAGTGCCCCCCAAGCGGGGGGCGGTGAGACCCAGTACTTC.

The chain carries TRBV6-5 and TRBJ1-4; D perhaps matches TRBD1 (6 bases). The CDR3 spans 15 residues. The germline gives CDR1 MNHEY, CDR2 SVGAGI. V was shortened by 0 bases and J by 8 bases, with 13 bases between the two germline ends. CDR3 loop: CASSYSNGGEEKLFF. The CDR3 DNA reads as TGTGCCAGCAGTTACTCGAATGGGGGCGAAGAAAAACTGTTTTTT.

The V and J genes are TRBV7-8 and TRBJ2-5; a weak D match, TRBD1 (6 bases). Germline-derived CDR1 and CDR2 are SGHVS and FQNEAQ. Trimming cost V 2 bases and J 5 bases, with 12 bases left between them. The CDR3 is 14 amino acids. CDR3 region: CASSLYQGTETQYF. The CDR3 DNA reads TGTGCCAGCAGCTTATATCAGGGGACGGAGACCCAGTACTTC.

The rearrangement uses TRBV28 and TRBJ1-5; weak D call: TRBD1 (5 bases). Germline V gene lookup returns CDR1 MDHEN and CDR2 SYDVKM. This CDR3 is 12 amino acids long. The ends were cut back, 6 bases at V and 9 bases at J, with 12 bases in the middle. CDR3 in amino acids: CASSQGRRPQHF. In nucleotides, the CDR3 is TGTGCCAGCAGCCAGGGCCGGAGGCCCCAGCATTTT. The full variable domain, with the rest looked up from reference TRBV28 and TRBJ1-5, is DVKVTQSSRYLVKRTGEKVFLECVQDMDHENMFWYRQDPGLGLRLIYFSYDVKMKEKGDIPEGYSVSREKKERFSLILESASTNQTSMYLCASSQGRRPQHFGDGTRLSIL.

This chain links TRBV7-2 with TRBJ2-5; 8 bases are shared with TRBD1. CDR3 length: 15 amino acids. The junction had 9 bases not matched to a gene; V was cut back by 5 bases and J by 4 bases. CDR1 and CDR2 (germline): SGHTA, FQGNSA. The CDR3 nucleotides are TGTGCCAGCAGCATGGGGCCCAGGGGGCGAGAGACCCAGTACTTC. Translating gives CASSMGPRGRETQYF.

The V and J genes are TRBV5-1 and TRBJ2-3; 9 bases fit TRBD1. CDR1 and CDR2 (germline): SGHRS, YFSETQ. This CDR3 is 16 amino acids long. V shed 2 bases, J shed 5 bases, and the junction held 9 bases outside the gene matches. The CDR3 DNA sequence: TGCGCCAGCAGCTTACCGGAGGACAGGGGAGAAGATACGCAGTATTTT. Its protein product is CASSLPEDRGEDTQYF.

The genes are TRBV7-3 and TRBJ1-2; D might be TRBD1 (6 bases). Trimming cost V 5 bases and J 7 bases, with 23 bases left between them. CDR1 and CDR2 (germline): SGHTA, FQGTGA. This CDR3 comprises 16 residues. The CDR3 spells CASSPQGSISRGGYTF. Here the CDR3 DNA reads TGTGCCAGCAGCCCCCAGGGGTCCATTTCCCGGGGTGGCTACACCTTC.

Remarks on this clone: The sample holds other DNA sequences that translate to the same CDR3. This rearrangement joins TRBV6-5 to TRBJ2-6; D is possibly TRBD1 (5 bases). The V end lost 8 bases, the J end lost 0 bases, and 8 bases lay between the germline ends. The germline gives CDR1 MNHEY, CDR2 SVGAGI. The CDR3 is 14 residues long. DNA for the CDR3: TGTGCCAGCGGCAGGGACTCTGGGGCCAACGTCCTGACTTTC. Amino acids: CASGRDSGANVLTF.

The J gene is TRBJ1-1, the V gene TRBV28; no definite D call. With 7 bases removed from V and 1 base from J, the gap between germline ends came to 13 bases. Germline assignment: CDR1 MDHEN and CDR2 SYDVKM. The CDR3 totals 14 residues. CDR3 amino acids: CASNPTPSNTEAFF. The CDR3 bases are TGTGCCAGCAATCCGACACCCTCGAACACTGAAGCTTTCTTT.

This rearrangement joins TRBV6-4 to TRBJ1-2; D possibly corresponds to TRBD1 (6 bases). The length of the CDR3 is 14 residues. V was clipped by 0 bases and J by 7 bases, with 12 bases between them. CDR1 is MRHNA and CDR2 is SNTAGT in the germline V gene. The DNA of the CDR3 is TGTGCCAGCAGTGACTCAGGGGGGGTTGGTGGCTACACCTTC. The encoded protein is CASSDSGGVGGYTF.

This chain links TRBV5-1 with TRBJ2-2; 7 bases line up with TRBD2. The V segment lost 4 bases and the J segment 1 base; nucleotides outside the gene matches: 4. CDR1 is SGHRS and CDR2 is YFSETQ in the germline V gene. The CDR3 is 15 residues long. The CDR3 protein is CASSPVAGNTGELFF. CDR3 nucleotide sequence: TGCGCCAGCAGCCCTGTAGCGGGGAACACCGGGGAGCTGTTTTTT.

The chain joins TRBV2 to TRBJ2-5, with 9 nucleotides matching TRBD2. The CDR3 is made up of 15 amino acids. The junction had 4 bases not matched to a gene; V was cut back by 1 base and J by 4 bases. Germline V gives CDR1 SNHLY, CDR2 FYNNEI. The CDR3 nucleotides are TGTGCCAGCAGTGAAGGGCGGGGGGGCCGAGAGACCCAGTACTTC. Encoded protein: CASSEGRGGRETQYF. The variable domain in full, with the rest retrieved from reference TRBV2 and TRBJ2-5, is EPEVTQTPSHQVTQMGQEVILRCVPISNHLYFYWYRQILGQKVEFLVSFYNNEISEKSEIFDDQFSVERPDGSNFTLKIRSTKLEDSAMYFCASSEGRGGRETQYFGPGTRLLVL.

The chain's CDR3 is CASSFDSSLDTEAFF. DNA of the CDR3: TGTGCCAGCAGTTTCGACAGTTCTTTAGACACTGAAGCTTTCTTT. J is TRBJ1-1 and V is TRBV6-5, with a tentative D call TRBD1 (5 bases). There are 15 residues in the CDR3. V lost 4 bases to trimming and J lost 3 bases, with 15 bases between them. The germline CDR1 and CDR2 sequences are MNHEY and SVGAGI.

The chain couples TRBV5-1 to TRBJ2-1, with TRBD1 identical over 7 bases. The junction had 4 bases not matched to a gene; V was cut back by 0 bases and J by 10 bases. Germline-derived CDR1 and CDR2 are SGHRS and YFSETQ. CDR3 length: 13 residues. CDR3 in amino acids: CASSLARGREQFF. The DNA of the CDR3 is TGCGCCAGCAGCTTGGCTAGGGGGCGCGAGCAGTTCTTC. The full variable domain, in which reference TRBV5-1 and TRBJ2-1 provide the parts outside the CDR3, is KAGVTQTPRYLIKTRGQQVTLSCSPISGHRSVSWYQQTPGQGLQFLFEYFSETQRNKGNFPGRFSGRQFSNSRSEMNVSTLELGDSALYLCASSLARGREQFFGPGTRLTVL.

The rearrangement joins TRBV11-2 to TRBJ2-5; D is unclear. The CDR3 has 12 residues. The V gene's germline CDR1 is SGHAT and CDR2 FQNNGV. V lost 5 bases, J lost 0 bases, and 4 bases lay in between. This chain's CDR3 is CASSPDQETQYF. The CDR3 nucleotides read TGTGCCAGCAGCCCAGACCAAGAGACCCAGTACTTC.

The table lists this clone with a few counts. The chain recombines TRBV30 with TRBJ1-2; tentative D call: TRBD1 (6 bases). V gave up 0 bases and J gave up 4 bases, with 9 bases separating them. The CDR3 has 13 residues. Germline CDR1 and CDR2: GTSNPN and SVGIG (reference sequence). The CDR3 sequence is CAWSVQGGYGYTF. DNA of the CDR3: TGTGCCTGGAGTGTACAAGGGGGCTATGGCTACACCTTC.

CDR3 in amino acids: CASRRQVNTEAFF. The CDR3 DNA is TGTGCCAGCCGACGACAGGTAAACACTGAAGCTTTCTTT. V and J are TRBV2 and TRBJ1-1; tentatively, D is TRBD1 (6 bases). Germline V gene data show CDR1 as SNHLY and CDR2 as FYNNEI. The CDR3 runs 13 residues. Trimming shortened V by 8 bases and J by 2 bases, and 12 bases separated the two germline ends.

V is TRBV11-3 and J is TRBJ2-1; D unresolved. V lost 1 base and J 0 bases, leaving 13 bases between the germline ends. CDR3 length equals 17 residues. Germline V gives CDR1 SGHNT, CDR2 YENEEA. The CDR3 loop reads CASSLGVAGSSYNEQFF. CDR3 coding DNA: TGTGCCAGCAGCTTAGGGGTGGCAGGCAGCTCCTACAATGAGCAGTTCTTC.